This TCR beta chain originates from a study of patients and donors after allogeneic stem cell transplantation. TCRdb re-called the RT-PCR reads through MiXCR, storing one row per CDR3 protein. The repertoire holds 410,000 or so distinct CDR3 sequences, with 16% as singletons. The CDR3 length is 14 residues. Germline CDR1 reads LGHNT; CDR2 reads FRNRAP. Between the trimmed V and J ends, which lost 5 bases and 3 bases, there was a span of 10 bases. Sequencing used blood, either unsorted or a sorted T cell fraction (not recorded which). This clonotype originated in a human donor who was either an allogeneic HSCT recipient or a stem cell or donor lymphocyte infusion donor (not recorded which). It is not recorded whose cells these are; they may come from a transplant donor. J is TRBJ1-4 and V is TRBV12-5, with TRBD1 as a possible D gene (5 bases). The chain's CDR3 is CASGQEGPNEKLFF. For the CDR3, the DNA is TGTGCTAGTGGTCAGGAGGGACCTAATGAAAAACTGTTTTTT. Combining the CDR3 with reference TRBV12-5 and TRBJ1-4 gives the whole variable domain DARVTQTPRHKVTEMGQEVTMRCQPILGHNTVFWYRQTMMQGLELLAYFRNRAPLDDSGMPKDRFSAEMPDATLATLKIQPSEPRDSAVYFCASGQEGPNEKLFFGSGTQLSVL.